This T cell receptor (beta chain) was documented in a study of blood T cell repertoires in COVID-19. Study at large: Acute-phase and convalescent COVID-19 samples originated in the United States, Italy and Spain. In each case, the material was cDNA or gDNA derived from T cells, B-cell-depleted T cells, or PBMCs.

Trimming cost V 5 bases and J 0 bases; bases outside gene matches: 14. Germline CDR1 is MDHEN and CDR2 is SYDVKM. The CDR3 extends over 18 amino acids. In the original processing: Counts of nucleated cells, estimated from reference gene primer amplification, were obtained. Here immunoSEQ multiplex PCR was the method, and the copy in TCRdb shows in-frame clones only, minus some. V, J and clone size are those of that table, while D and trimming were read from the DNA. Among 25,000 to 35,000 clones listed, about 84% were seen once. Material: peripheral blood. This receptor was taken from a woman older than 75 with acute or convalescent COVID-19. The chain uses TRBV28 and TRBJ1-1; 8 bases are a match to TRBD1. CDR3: CASSPDRGSMGMNTEAFF. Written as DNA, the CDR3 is TGTGCCAGCAGTCCCGACAGGGGATCAATGGGCATGAACACTGAAGCTTTCTTT.